This T cell receptor (beta chain) was sequenced in a study of regulatory dendritic cells for organ transplantation. Study observations and caveats: Considerable individual heterogeneity was seen in alloreactive memory CD8+ T cells. Memory T cells were less diverse than naive, with memory CD8+ most oligoclonal.

Regarding this clone: Its target is unknown.

FACS sorted CD4+ or CD8+ T cells into CD45RA+ naive and CD45RO+ memory. Trimming took 1 base from V and 3 from J, leaving 13 bases between them. CDR3 size: 16 residues. Germline V gives CDR1 SNHLY, CDR2 FYNNEI. TCRdb keeps only in-frame clones here, not all; method: immunoSEQ multiplex PCR. The repertoire holds tens of thousands of clones, over 80% seen once, with over 0.09% in the top ten. The chain carries TRBV2 and TRBJ2-1, with D perhaps matching TRBD2 (6 bases). Sequenced material: naive CD8+ T cells from blood. This sample's subset: CD45RA+ naive T cells. This receptor was obtained from a human donor in good health. The CDR3 reads CASSEVPAGGYNEQFF. CDR3 coding DNA: TGTGCCAGCAGTGAAGTGCCAGCGGGTGGCTACAATGAGCAGTTCTTC.